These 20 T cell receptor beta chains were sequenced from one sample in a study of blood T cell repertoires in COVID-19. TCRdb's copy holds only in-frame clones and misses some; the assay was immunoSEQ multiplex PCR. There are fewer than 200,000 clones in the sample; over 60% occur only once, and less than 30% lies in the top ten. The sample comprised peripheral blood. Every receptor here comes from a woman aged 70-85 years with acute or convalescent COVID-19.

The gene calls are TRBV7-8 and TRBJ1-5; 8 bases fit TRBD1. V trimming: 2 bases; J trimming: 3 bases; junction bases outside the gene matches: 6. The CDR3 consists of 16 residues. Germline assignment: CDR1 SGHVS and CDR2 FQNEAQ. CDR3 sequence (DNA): TGTGCCAGCAGCTTACGATCGGACAGGGTCAATCAGCCCCAGCATTTT. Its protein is CASSLRSDRVNQPQHF.

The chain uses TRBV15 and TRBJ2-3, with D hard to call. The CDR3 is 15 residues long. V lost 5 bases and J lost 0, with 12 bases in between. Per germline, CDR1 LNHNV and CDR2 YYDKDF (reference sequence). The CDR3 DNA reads TGTGCCACCAGCGGCAGGCGAGCTAGCACAGATACGCAGTATTTT. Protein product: CATSGRRASTDTQYF.

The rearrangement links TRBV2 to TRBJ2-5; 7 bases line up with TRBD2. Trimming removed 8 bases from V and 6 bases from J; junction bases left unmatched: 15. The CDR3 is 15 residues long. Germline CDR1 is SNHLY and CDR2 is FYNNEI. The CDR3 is CASGGGTTYSKTQYF. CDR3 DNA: TGTGCCAGCGGGGGTGGGACTACATACTCGAAGACCCAGTACTTC.

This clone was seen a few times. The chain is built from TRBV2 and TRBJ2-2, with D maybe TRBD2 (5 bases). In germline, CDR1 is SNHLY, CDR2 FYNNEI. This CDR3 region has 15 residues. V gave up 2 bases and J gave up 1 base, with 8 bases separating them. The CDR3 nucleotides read TGTGCCAGCAGTGAAAGGACTCAGAACACCGGGGAGCTGTTTTTT. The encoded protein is CASSERTQNTGELFF.

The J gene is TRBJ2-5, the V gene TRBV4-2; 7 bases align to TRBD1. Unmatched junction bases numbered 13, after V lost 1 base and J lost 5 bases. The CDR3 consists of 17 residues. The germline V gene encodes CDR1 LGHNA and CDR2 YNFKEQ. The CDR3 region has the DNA TGTGCCAGCAGCCAAGCCCGACGACAGGGTTCGTGGGAGACCCAGTACTTC. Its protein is CASSQARRQGSWETQYF.

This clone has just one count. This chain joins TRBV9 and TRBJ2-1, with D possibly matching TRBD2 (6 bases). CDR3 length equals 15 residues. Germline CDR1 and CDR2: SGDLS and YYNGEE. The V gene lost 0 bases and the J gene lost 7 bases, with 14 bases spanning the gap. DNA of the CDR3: TGTGCCAGCAGCGTAGCTACGGGAGCGGTAAATGAGCAGTTCTTC. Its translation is CASSVATGAVNEQFF.

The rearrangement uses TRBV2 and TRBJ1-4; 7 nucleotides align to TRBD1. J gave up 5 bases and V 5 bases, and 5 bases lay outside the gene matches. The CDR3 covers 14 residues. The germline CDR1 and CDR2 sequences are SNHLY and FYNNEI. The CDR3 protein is CASSRQGLNEKLFF. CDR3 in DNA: TGTGCCAGCAGTCGACAGGGACTCAATGAAAAACTGTTTTTT.

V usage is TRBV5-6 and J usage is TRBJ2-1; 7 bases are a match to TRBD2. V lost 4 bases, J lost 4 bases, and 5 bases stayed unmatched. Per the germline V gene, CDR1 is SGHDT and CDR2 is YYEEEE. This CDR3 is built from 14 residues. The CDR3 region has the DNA TGTGCCAGCAGCGTTAGCGGGTCGTACAATGAGCAGTTCTTC. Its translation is CASSVSGSYNEQFF.

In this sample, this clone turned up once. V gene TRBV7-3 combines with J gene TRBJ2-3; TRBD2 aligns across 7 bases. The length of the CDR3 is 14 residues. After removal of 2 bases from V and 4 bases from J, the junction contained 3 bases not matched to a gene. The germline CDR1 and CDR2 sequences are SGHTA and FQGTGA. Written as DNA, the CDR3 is TGTGCCAGCAGCTTAGGCGGGAGTCCAGATACGCAGTATTTT. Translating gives CASSLGGSPDTQYF.

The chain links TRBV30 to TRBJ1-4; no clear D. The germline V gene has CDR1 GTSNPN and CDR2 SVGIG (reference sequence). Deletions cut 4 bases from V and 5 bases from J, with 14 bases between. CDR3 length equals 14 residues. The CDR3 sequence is CAWKVEGVNEKLFF. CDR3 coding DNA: TGTGCCTGGAAGGTGGAGGGCGTAAATGAAAAACTGTTTTTT.

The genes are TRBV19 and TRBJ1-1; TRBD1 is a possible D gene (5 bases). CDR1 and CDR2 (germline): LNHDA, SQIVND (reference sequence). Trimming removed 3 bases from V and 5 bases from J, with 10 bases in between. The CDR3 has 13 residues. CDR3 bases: TGTGCCAGTAGTATGTCACAGGCGACTGAAGCTTTCTTT. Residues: CASSMSQATEAFF.

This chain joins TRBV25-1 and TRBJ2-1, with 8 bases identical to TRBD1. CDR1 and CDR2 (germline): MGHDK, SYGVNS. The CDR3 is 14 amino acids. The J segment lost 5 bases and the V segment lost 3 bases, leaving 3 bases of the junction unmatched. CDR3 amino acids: CASSDWDRNNEQFF. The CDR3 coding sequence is TGTGCCAGCAGTGATTGGGACAGGAACAATGAGCAGTTCTTC. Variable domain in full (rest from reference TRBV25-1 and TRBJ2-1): EADIYQTPRYLVIGTGKKITLECSQTMGHDKMYWYQQDPGMELHLIHYSYGVNSTEKGDLSSESTVSRIRTEHFPLTLESARPSHTSQYLCASSDWDRNNEQFFGPGTRLTVL.

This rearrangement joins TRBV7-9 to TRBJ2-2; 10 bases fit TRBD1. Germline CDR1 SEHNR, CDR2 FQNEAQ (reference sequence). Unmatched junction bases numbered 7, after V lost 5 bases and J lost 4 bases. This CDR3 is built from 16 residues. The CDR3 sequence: CASSPPGQGITGELFF. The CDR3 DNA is TGTGCCAGCAGCCCCCCGGGACAGGGGATCACCGGGGAGCTGTTTTTT.

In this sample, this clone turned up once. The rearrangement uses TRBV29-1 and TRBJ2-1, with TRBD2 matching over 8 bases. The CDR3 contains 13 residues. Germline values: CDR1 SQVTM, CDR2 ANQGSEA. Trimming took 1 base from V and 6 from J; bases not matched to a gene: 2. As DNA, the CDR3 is TGCAGCGTTGAAGGGAGCGGGAGCAATGAGCAGTTCTTC. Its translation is CSVEGSGSNEQFF.

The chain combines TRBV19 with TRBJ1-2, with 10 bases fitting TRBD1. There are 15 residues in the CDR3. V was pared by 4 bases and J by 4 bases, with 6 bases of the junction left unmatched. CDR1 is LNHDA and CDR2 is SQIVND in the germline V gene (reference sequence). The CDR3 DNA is TGTGCCAGTAGTACGGGACAGGGGAGGTTCTATGGCTACACCTTC. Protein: CASSTGQGRFYGYTF.

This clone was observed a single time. The CDR3 loop is CASSEIRSNQPQHF. The CDR3 coding sequence is TGTGCCAGCAGTGAGATCAGGAGCAATCAGCCCCAGCATTTT. V is TRBV2 and J is TRBJ1-5; unclear D gene. This CDR3 has 14 residues. Germline CDR1 reads SNHLY; CDR2 reads FYNNEI. V shed 3 bases and J shed 1 base, with 7 bases lying between them.

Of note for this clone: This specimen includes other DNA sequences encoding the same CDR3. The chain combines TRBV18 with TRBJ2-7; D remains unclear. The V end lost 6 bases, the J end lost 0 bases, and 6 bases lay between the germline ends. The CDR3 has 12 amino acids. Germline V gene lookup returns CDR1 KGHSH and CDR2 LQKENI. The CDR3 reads CASSPSSYEQYF. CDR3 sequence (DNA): TGTGCCAGCTCCCCGAGCTCCTACGAGCAGTACTTC.

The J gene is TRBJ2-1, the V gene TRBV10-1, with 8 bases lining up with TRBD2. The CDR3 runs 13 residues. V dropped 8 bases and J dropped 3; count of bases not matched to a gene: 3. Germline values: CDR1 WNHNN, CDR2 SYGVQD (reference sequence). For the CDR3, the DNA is TGCGCCAGCGGTAGCGGGAACTACAATGAGCAGTTCTTC. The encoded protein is CASGSGNYNEQFF.

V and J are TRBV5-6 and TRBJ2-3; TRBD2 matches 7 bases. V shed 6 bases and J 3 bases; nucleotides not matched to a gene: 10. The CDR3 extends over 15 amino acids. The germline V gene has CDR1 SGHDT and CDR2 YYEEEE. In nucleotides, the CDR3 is TGTGCCAGCACCTTAACGAGCGGGAATACAGATACGCAGTATTTT. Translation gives CASTLTSGNTDTQYF.

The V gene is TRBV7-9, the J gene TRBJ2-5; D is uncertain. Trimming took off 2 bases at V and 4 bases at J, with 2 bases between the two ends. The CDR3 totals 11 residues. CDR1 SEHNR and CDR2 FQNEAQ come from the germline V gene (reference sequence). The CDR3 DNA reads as TGTGCCAGCAGCTTACTAGAGACCCAGTACTTC. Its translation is CASSLLETQYF.